Each of the 12 T cell receptor beta chains below was sequenced from the same sample in a study of shared clonotypes between healthy human individuals. The table came from immunoSEQ multiplex PCR; TCRdb's copy has only in-frame clones and leaves some out. Of 550,000 to 800,000 clones in the sample, less than 95% are singletons; the top ten hold roughly 36%. Source material: memory CD8+ T cells from PBMCs. The subset was: CD45RO+ cells pooled with CCR7-negative TemRA cells. These receptors originate from a man aged 18 to 30 in good health. Some clones in this sample may be carry-over from other donors' samples.

The chain combines TRBV4-1 with TRBJ1-6; tentative D call: TRBD1 (5 bases). V shed 3 bases and J shed 7 bases, with 10 bases lying between them. This CDR3 has 14 amino acids. Germline V gene lookup returns CDR1 MGHRA and CDR2 YSYEKL. CDR3 nucleotides: TGCGCCAGCAGCCAGGGGACGGCCAATTCACCCCTCCACTTT. As protein: CASSQGTANSPLHF.

As concerns this clone: Other DNA sequences of this sample code for an identical CDR3. The J gene is TRBJ1-1, the V gene TRBV27; D gene ambiguous. The CDR3 runs to 15 residues. Germline lookup yields CDR1 MNHEY and CDR2 SMNVEV (reference sequence). Trimming removed 2 bases at V and 2 bases at J, with 12 bases between. In DNA, the CDR3 is TGTGCCAGCAGTTTAGCCCGGGGTCTCAACACTGAAGCTTTCTTT. Translation gives CASSLARGLNTEAFF.

This clone was picked up one time. The chain's CDR3 is CASSPGQEGYGYTF. Here the CDR3 DNA reads TGCGCCAGCAGCCCGGGACAGGAGGGCTATGGCTACACCTTC. The V gene is TRBV5-1, the J gene TRBJ1-2, with 8 bases fitting TRBD1. V gave up 4 bases and J gave up 4 bases; unmatched junction bases: 6. From germline, CDR1 is SGHRS and CDR2 YFSETQ. The CDR3 loop spans 14 amino acids. Full variable domain (missing parts from reference TRBV5-1 and TRBJ1-2): KAGVTQTPRYLIKTRGQQVTLSCSPISGHRSVSWYQQTPGQGLQFLFEYFSETQRNKGNFPGRFSGRQFSNSRSEMNVSTLELGDSALYLCASSPGQEGYGYTFGSGTRLTVV.

The V gene is TRBV7-6, the J gene TRBJ1-4; possibly TRBD1 for D (5 bases). The CDR3 is made up of 15 amino acids. Trimming cost V 5 bases and J 8 bases, with 18 bases left between them. The germline V gene has CDR1 SGHVS and CDR2 FNYEAQ. CDR3 nucleotides: TGTGCCAGCAGCCCAACGCTGCGGGGGGACGAAAAACTGTTTTTT. Its translation: CASSPTLRGDEKLFF.

The J gene is TRBJ2-6, the V gene TRBV27; D uncertain. Per the germline V gene, CDR1 is MNHEY and CDR2 is SMNVEV (reference sequence). The CDR3 consists of 14 residues. V was shortened by 6 bases and J by 3 bases, with 9 bases between the two germline ends. In nucleotides, the CDR3 is TGTGCCAGCAGGCAAGTGGTTGGGGCCAACGTCCTGACTTTC. It encodes CASRQVVGANVLTF.

The chain uses TRBV27 and TRBJ2-1, with D tentatively TRBD1 (6 bases). Trimming removed 2 bases at V and 5 bases at J, with 13 bases between. The germline V gene encodes CDR1 MNHEY and CDR2 SMNVEV (reference sequence). CDR3 size: 15 residues. The CDR3 loop is CASSLPTDSNNEQFF. CDR3 bases: TGTGCCAGCAGTTTACCGACGGACAGCAACAATGAGCAGTTCTTC.

To note about this clone: One end of the junction varies from germline; a read error may be responsible. The genes are TRBV6-5 and TRBJ2-5; TRBD1 might be the D (6 bases). Per the germline V gene, CDR1 is MNHEY and CDR2 is SVGAGI. This CDR3 has 15 residues. The CDR3, as DNA: TGTGCCAGCAGATACTGGGGGCAGAGCCAAGAGACCCAGTACTTC. It specifies CASRYWGQSQETQYF.

This clone has a single count. The chain has TRBV7-3 and TRBJ2-1, with D possibly called TRBD1 or TRBD2 (6 bases each). Germline CDR1 is SGHTA and CDR2 is FQGTGA. The V end lost 5 bases, the J end lost 7 bases, and 15 bases lay between the germline ends. The CDR3 contains 14 residues. CDR3 DNA sequence: TGTGCCAGCAGCCCGACGGGGGCGCGGAATGAGCAGTTCTTC. Translating it yields CASSPTGARNEQFF.

This chain joins TRBV30 and TRBJ2-5; possible D gene TRBD2, 5 bases. The DNA end is more similar to TRBJ2-7, so the J call may be wrong. Germline assignment: CDR1 GTSNPN and CDR2 SVGIG (reference sequence). CDR3 length equals 12 residues. The CDR3 DNA reads as TGTGCCTGGCAACGGACTGGCTACGAGCAGTACTTC. Encoded protein: CAWQRTGYEQYF.

The chain employs TRBV6-6 and TRBJ2-3, with 11 bases aligning to TRBD2. V dropped 6 bases and J dropped 4; count of bases not matched to a gene: 9. From germline, CDR1 is MNHNY and CDR2 SVGAGI (reference sequence). The CDR3 runs to 16 residues. CDR3 amino acids: CASRELAGVLSDTQYF. In nucleotides, the CDR3 is TGTGCCAGCAGAGAACTAGCGGGAGTTTTATCAGATACGCAGTATTTT.

This rearrangement joins TRBV5-1 to TRBJ2-1; TRBD1 matches 8 bases. The CDR3 spans 15 residues. CDR1 and CDR2 (germline): SGHRS, YFSETQ. The V segment lost 0 bases and the J segment 5 bases; nucleotides outside the gene matches: 4. The CDR3 DNA reads TGCGCCAGCAGCTTGGGGACAGGGTTCAACAATGAGCAGTTCTTC. It specifies CASSLGTGFNNEQFF.

The V gene is TRBV4-1, the J gene TRBJ2-2, with TRBD2 identical over 7 bases. This CDR3 spans 14 amino acids. Trimming removed 8 bases from V and 1 base from J; junction bases left unmatched: 4. Germline CDR1 MGHRA, CDR2 YSYEKL. CDR3 nucleotides: TGCGCCAGCTTAGCGGGCATGAACACCGGGGAGCTGTTTTTT. This translates into CASLAGMNTGELFF.